This T cell receptor beta chain was identified during a study of cytomegalovirus exposure and HLA in healthy donors. Vbeta (60) and Jbeta (13) primers were used in the PCR. Profiled with immunoSEQ multiplex PCR; TCRdb holds only in-frame clones, not every one. The data contain 150,000 to 200,000 clones, approximately 85% of them singletons. Study-level points and caveats: Most of the TCR beta V segments (in an earlier analysis) were productive either about 90% or about 30% of the time.

Comment on this clone: Its specificity is unknown.

The CDR3 consists of 14 residues. V was shortened by 4 bases and J by 7 bases, with 16 bases between the two germline ends. CDR1 and CDR2 from the germline V gene are SGHRS and YFSETQ. Specimen: PBMCs. The receptor was derived from a man younger than 30 in good health and CMV-seronegative. The genes are TRBV5-1 and TRBJ2-3, with D perhaps matching TRBD1 (6 bases). CDR3 in DNA: TGCGCCAGCAGCCCCAGGGGAGCGGAAAATACGCAGTATTTT. It is translated as CASSPRGAENTQYF.